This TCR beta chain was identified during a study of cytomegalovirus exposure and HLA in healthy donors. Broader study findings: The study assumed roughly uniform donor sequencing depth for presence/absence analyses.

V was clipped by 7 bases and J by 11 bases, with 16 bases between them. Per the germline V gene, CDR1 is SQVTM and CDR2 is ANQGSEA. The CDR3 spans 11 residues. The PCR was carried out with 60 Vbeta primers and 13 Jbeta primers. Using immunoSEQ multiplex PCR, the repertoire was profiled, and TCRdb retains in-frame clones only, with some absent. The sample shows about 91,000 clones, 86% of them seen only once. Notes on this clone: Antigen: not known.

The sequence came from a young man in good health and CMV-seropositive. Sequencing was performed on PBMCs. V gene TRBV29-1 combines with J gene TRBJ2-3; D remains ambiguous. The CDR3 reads CSAIMAEEQYF. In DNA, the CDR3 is TGCAGCGCGATCATGGCCGAGGAGCAGTATTTT.